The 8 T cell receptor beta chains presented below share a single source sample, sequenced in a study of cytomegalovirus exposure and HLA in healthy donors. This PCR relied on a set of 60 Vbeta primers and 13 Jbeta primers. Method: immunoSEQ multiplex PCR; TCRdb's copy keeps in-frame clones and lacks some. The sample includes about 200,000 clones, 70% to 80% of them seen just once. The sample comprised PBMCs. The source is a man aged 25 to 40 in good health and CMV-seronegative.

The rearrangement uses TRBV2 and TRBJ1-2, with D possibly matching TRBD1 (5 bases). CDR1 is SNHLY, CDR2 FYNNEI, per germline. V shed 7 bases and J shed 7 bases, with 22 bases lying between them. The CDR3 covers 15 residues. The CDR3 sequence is CASKGTAGYGGGYTF. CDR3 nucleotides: TGTGCCAGCAAAGGGACCGCGGGGTACGGCGGTGGCTACACCTTC.

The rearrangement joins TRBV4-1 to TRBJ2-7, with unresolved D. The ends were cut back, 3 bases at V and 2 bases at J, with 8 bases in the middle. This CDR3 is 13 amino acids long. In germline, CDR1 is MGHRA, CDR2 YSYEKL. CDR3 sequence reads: CASSQYKTYEQYF. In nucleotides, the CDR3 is TGCGCCAGCAGCCAGTACAAAACCTACGAGCAGTACTTC.

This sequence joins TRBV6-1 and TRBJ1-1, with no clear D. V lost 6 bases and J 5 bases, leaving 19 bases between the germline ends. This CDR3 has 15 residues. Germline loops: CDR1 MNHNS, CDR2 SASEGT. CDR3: CASRWRLEGGTEAFF. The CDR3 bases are TGTGCCAGCAGATGGAGGTTGGAGGGAGGAACTGAAGCTTTCTTT.

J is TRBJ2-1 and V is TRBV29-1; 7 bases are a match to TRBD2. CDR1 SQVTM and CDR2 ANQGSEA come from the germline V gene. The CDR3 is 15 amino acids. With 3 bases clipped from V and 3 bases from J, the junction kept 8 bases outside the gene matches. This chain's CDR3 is CSVEPASSGYNEQFF. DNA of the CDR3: TGCAGCGTTGAGCCCGCCTCTAGCGGCTACAATGAGCAGTTCTTC.

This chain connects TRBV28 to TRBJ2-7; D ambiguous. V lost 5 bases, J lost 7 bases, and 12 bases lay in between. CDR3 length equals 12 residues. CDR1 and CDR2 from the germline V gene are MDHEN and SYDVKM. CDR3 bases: TGTGCCAGCAGTCCAAACATGGCAGAGCAGTACTTC. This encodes CASSPNMAEQYF. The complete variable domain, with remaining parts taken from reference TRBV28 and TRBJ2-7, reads DVKVTQSSRYLVKRTGEKVFLECVQDMDHENMFWYRQDPGLGLRLIYFSYDVKMKEKGDIPEGYSVSREKKERFSLILESASTNQTSMYLCASSPNMAEQYFGPGTRLTVT.

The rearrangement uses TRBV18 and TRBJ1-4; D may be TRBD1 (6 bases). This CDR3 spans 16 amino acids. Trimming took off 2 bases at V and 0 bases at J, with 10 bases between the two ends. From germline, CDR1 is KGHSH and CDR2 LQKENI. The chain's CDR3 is CASSPGQTATNEKLFF. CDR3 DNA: TGTGCCAGCTCACCAGGACAGACTGCAACTAATGAAAAACTGTTTTTT.

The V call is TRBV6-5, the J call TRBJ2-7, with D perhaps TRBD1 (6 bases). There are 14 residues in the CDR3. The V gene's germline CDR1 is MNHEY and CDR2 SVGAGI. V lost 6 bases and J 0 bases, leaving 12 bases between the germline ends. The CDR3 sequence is CASRKRGNSYEQYF. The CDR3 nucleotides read TGTGCCAGCAGAAAGAGGGGGAACTCCTACGAGCAGTACTTC.

The CDR3 spells CASSLAQQLVNTEAFF. The CDR3, as DNA: TGTGCCAGCAGCTTAGCGCAACAGTTAGTGAACACTGAAGCTTTCTTT. The chain recombines TRBV7-6 with TRBJ1-1, with D hard to call. CDR1 is SGHVS and CDR2 is FNYEAQ in the germline V gene. Trimming shortened V by 0 bases and J by 0 bases, and 11 bases separated the two germline ends. The CDR3 covers 16 residues.